Listed here are 12 T cell receptor beta chains from one sample, sequenced in a study of T cells after yellow fever vaccination. From the 5' RACE reads, TCRdb called clonotypes with MiXCR, one entry per CDR3 protein. Of some 320,000 distinct CDR3 sequences in the sample, 4.1% were seen once. Here the sequenced sample was PBMCs, taken 5 days after the yellow fever booster vaccination. The receptors stem from a man aged 18 to 30 who received the YFV17D yellow fever vaccine.

The chain combines TRBV14 with TRBJ2-1; 7 bases are shared with TRBD2. Trimming at V came to 4 bases and at J to 4 bases, leaving 10 bases not matched to a gene. The CDR3 loop spans 16 amino acids. Germline V lookup: CDR1 SGHDN, CDR2 FVKESK. The CDR3 nucleotides read TGTGCCAGCAGCCCCCTTGGGGGGGGATTATACAATGAGCAGTTCTTC. Amino acid sequence: CASSPLGGGLYNEQFF.

V usage is TRBV5-8 and J usage is TRBJ1-1, with D possibly matching TRBD1 (6 bases). Trimming cost V 5 bases and J 5 bases, with 16 bases left between them. CDR3 length equals 14 residues. From germline, CDR1 is SGHTS and CDR2 YDEGEE. The CDR3 bases are TGTGCCAGCAGGTCCCTCAGGGGTACGACTGAAGCTTTCTTT. Translation: CASRSLRGTTEAFF.

The chain links TRBV20-1 to TRBJ1-6, with a possible D match to TRBD1 (5 bases). The CDR3 runs to 13 residues. Trimming cost V 4 bases and J 7 bases, with 11 bases left between them. The germline V gene has CDR1 DFQATT and CDR2 SNEGSKA (reference sequence). Written as DNA, the CDR3 is TGCAGTGCTATGGGGCAGAACAATTCACCCCTCCACTTT. Its protein is CSAMGQNNSPLHF.

V is TRBV10-3 and J is TRBJ2-5; no definite D call. Germline-derived CDR1 and CDR2 are ENHRY and SYGVKD. The CDR3 is 11 amino acids. V was pared by 8 bases and J by 2 bases, with 6 bases between. For the CDR3, the DNA is TGTGCCATCGGTCGGCAAGAGACCCAGTACTTC. Encoded protein: CAIGRQETQYF.

The rearrangement joins TRBV20-1 to TRBJ2-7; D might be TRBD1 (6 bases). Deletions cut 3 bases from V and 4 bases from J, with 7 bases between. This CDR3 spans 11 amino acids. Germline assignment: CDR1 DFQATT and CDR2 SNEGSKA (reference sequence). CDR3 sequence (DNA): TGCAGTGCTAGGCAGGGGTACGAGCAGTACGTC. Translating gives CSARQGYEQYV.

CDR3 sequence: CSDRILKVGTGWGTDTQYF. CDR3 DNA sequence: TGCAGTGATAGGATTCTCAAAGTAGGGACAGGGTGGGGCACAGATACGCAGTATTTT. The rearrangement links TRBV20-1 to TRBJ2-3; 9 bases fit TRBD1. Germline V gives CDR1 DFQATT, CDR2 SNEGSKA (reference sequence). This CDR3 has 19 residues. The J segment lost 1 base and the V segment lost 7 bases, leaving 21 bases of the junction unmatched.

This sequence joins TRBV5-1 and TRBJ2-2, with D perhaps given as TRBD1 or TRBD2 (6 bases each). The CDR3 is made up of 17 amino acids. The ends were cut back, 4 bases at V and 9 bases at J, with 25 bases in the middle. Germline CDR1 is SGHRS and CDR2 is YFSETQ. The CDR3 nucleotides read TGCGCCAGCAGCCCCAATCGTATTCACAGGGAGGAGCGGGAGCTGTTTTTT. Amino acids: CASSPNRIHREERELFF.

This clonotype was counted many times. This rearrangement joins TRBV9 to TRBJ2-3; D is undetermined. The length of the CDR3 is 13 residues. Trimming took 2 bases from V and 2 from J, leaving 6 bases between them. Germline V gene lookup returns CDR1 SGDLS and CDR2 YYNGEE. The CDR3 protein is CASSVGVTDTQYF. The DNA for the CDR3 is TGTGCCAGCAGCGTTGGCGTCACAGATACGCAGTATTTT.

This clonotype was detected only a few times. The genes are TRBV12-3 or TRBV12-4 and TRBJ1-4; TRBD1 aligns across 7 bases. With 6 bases clipped from V and 4 bases from J, the junction kept 5 bases outside the gene matches. The CDR3 consists of 14 residues. CDR3 sequence reads: CASRRTGYNEKLFF. The DNA for the CDR3 is TGTGCCAGCAGACGGACAGGTTATAATGAAAAACTGTTTTTT.

This clonotype was picked up a small number of times. V and J are TRBV30 and TRBJ2-7; a possible D gene is TRBD2 (6 bases). V was shortened by 1 base and J by 0 bases, with 16 bases between the two germline ends. The CDR3 covers 16 residues. Looked up from germline, CDR1 is GTSNPN and CDR2 is SVGIG (reference sequence). This chain's CDR3 is CAWSGEEGRSSYEQYF. CDR3 nucleotide sequence: TGTGCCTGGAGTGGCGAGGAGGGGAGGAGCTCCTACGAGCAGTACTTC. Together with reference TRBV30 and TRBJ2-7, the CDR3 gives the full variable domain: SQTIHQWPATLVQPVGSPLSLECTVEGTSNPNLYWYRQAAGRGLQLLFYSVGIGQISSEVPQNLSASRPQDRQFILSSKKLLLSDSGFYLCAWSGEEGRSSYEQYFGPGTRLTVT.

This clonotype occurred a few times. The chain is built from TRBV5-1 and TRBJ2-5, with 10 bases aligning to TRBD2. The germline CDR1 and CDR2 sequences are SGHRS and YFSETQ. The CDR3 contains 14 residues. J lost 0 bases, V lost 7 bases, and 3 bases had no gene match. This CDR3 is CASGSGGNQETQYF. In nucleotides, the CDR3 is TGCGCCAGCGGTAGCGGGGGGAACCAAGAGACCCAGTACTTC.

The chain recombines TRBV20-1 with TRBJ1-1; TRBD1 aligns across 8 bases. The CDR3 runs to 14 residues. Germline values: CDR1 DFQATT, CDR2 SNEGSKA (reference sequence). The ends lost 1 base at V and 4 bases at J; junction bases unmatched: 5. The CDR3 DNA reads TGCAGTGCTAGAGTACAGGGGGGGAGCACTGAAGCTTTCTTT. As protein: CSARVQGGSTEAFF.